The present T cell receptor (beta chain) was sequenced within a study of CD8 T cells in Susac syndrome (dated by TCRdb to 2018 to 2020). Turning to the overall study: Repertoire sequencing was used to test whether CD8+ T cell activation and differentiation in Susac syndrome was antigen driven.

Broader findings and caveats from the paper: The number of individuals in the TCR sequencing and HLA analysis was recognized as being relatively small.

In the case of this clonotype: Its recognized antigen is unknown. No per-base quality is available; no much larger clone lies one base away.

Peripheral blood CD8+ and CD4+ T cells from healthy donors, Susac syndrome patients and multiple sclerosis patients were profiled by high-throughput TCR beta sequencing. The multiple sclerosis controls were treatment-naive patients whose relapsing-remitting disease, either stable or active, fulfilled the revised McDonald criteria. CD8+ TEMRA cells were enriched by FACS, while bulk CD8+ and CD4+ T cells were purified by magnetic negative isolation. Blood was drawn into EDTA tubes, processed within 24 hours, and PBMCs were isolated by density gradient centrifugation. PBMCs intended for TCR sequencing were cryopreserved in liquid nitrogen and were subsequently thawed in a 37 degrees C water bath. The sorted or isolated CD4+, CD8+ and CD8+ TEMRA cells had a purity of 90% or higher. Ends trimmed: V by 1 base, J by 0 bases; bases unmatched to a gene: 2. In the germline V gene (reference sequence), CDR1 corresponds to MNHEY and CDR2 to SMNVEV. The CDR3 goes from the cysteine to the phenylalanine over 16 residues. Here the CDR3 DNA is all that survives: 48 bases in frame from base 1.

RNA was extracted with the RNeasy kit and roughly 0.5 to 1 ug was reverse transcribed using random hexamers. The immunoSEQ multiplex PCR assay, which covers 54 Vbeta and 13 Jbeta segments, was used to amplify TCR beta CDR3 regions. Bias from PCR amplification was corrected by using a synthetic template baseline for primer optimization and for computational correction. The paper's data handling went like this. Reads were assigned to V, D and J genes according to IMGT and analyzed in immunoSEQ Analyzer, with only productive sequences retained. Clonality was computed as one minus Shannon entropy normalized by log2 of the number of productive unique sequences. Public and private clones were assessed among the 100 most prevalent clones of each patient and control. A clone was defined as Susac-specific if it was absent from the healthy and MS cohorts, from roughly 1,000 published viral clones and from other ImmuneACCESS disease sequences. The public reads were quality trimmed at Q25 with fastp and then assembled into clones with MiXCR by TCRdb, keeping productive beta chains. When rows share a CDR3 protein, they turn into one entry using the most common DNA and genes. The V and J calls here are based on TCRdb, not the publication. For this sample there are 200,000 to 300,000 distinct CDR3 sequences; about 93% appear just once. The biggest ten clones account for about 0.07% of the sample.

Material: CD4+ T cells from PBMCs. This TCR derives from a human donor with multiple sclerosis. In this chain, TRBV27 is recombined with TRBJ2-2; TRBD2 fits 7 bases in the junction. This receptor has the CDR3 CASSLWGGTNTGELFF. Here is the DNA: TGTGCCAGCAGTTTATGGGGAGGGACGAACACCGGGGAGCTGTTTTTT.